The next 2 T cell receptor beta chains were all read from a single sample in a study of regulatory T cells in long-lasting Graves disease (dated by TCRdb to about 2021). In light of the paper, this sample's time point label describes: newly diagnosed GD, antithyroid drugs for less than 3 months. For both TCR sequencing and RNA sequencing, RNA was extracted from PBMCs in TRIzol. Library prep was done by multiplex PCR. Sequenced using an Illumina HiSeq 4000. iRepertoire HTBI primers and Arm-PCR amplification of CDR3 regions were used to construct TCR beta libraries. TCRdb cleaned the public reads at Q25 with fastp, built clones with MiXCR and kept in-frame beta chains. Merged by CDR3 protein, the rows form single entries marked with the most common genes and DNA. The sample contains 400,000 to 650,000 distinct CDR3 sequences, more than 15% of them found a single time. 20% to 30% of the sample lies in the top ten.

These data were also reused for a study on T cells in Graves' hyperthyroidism and ophthalmopathy.

The specimen was peripheral blood mononuclear cells (PBMCs), collected at new diagnosis, from a patient treated with antithyroid drugs. These receptor sequences come from a woman aged 35 to 60 with Graves disease. Donor details come from another sample of the same person, matched by shared clones.

The rearrangement joins TRBV15 to TRBJ1-6, with D unresolved. Germline values: CDR1 LNHNV, CDR2 YYDKDF (reference sequence). The CDR3 is made up of 19 amino acids. V was trimmed by 0 bases and J by 5 bases, leaving 20 bases between them. The CDR3 sequence is CATSRDVLWFWEDNSPLHF. DNA of the CDR3: TGTGCCACCAGCAGAGATGTGTTGTGGTTCTGGGAGGATAATTCACCCCTCCACTTT.

This clonotype was detected many times. The chain employs TRBV3-1 and TRBJ1-3, with a tentative D call TRBD1 (6 bases). Germline V gene data show CDR1 as LGHDT and CDR2 as YNNKEL (reference sequence). Trimming left V 6 bases short and J 0 bases short, with 12 bases between. The CDR3 runs 15 residues. CDR3: CASSQRTASGNTIYF. The DNA of the CDR3 is TGTGCCAGCAGTCAGCGGACAGCCTCTGGAAACACCATATATTTT.